This record covers a single T cell receptor (beta chain). Reverse transcribed after extraction, RNA yielded cDNA as the sequencing template. Assay used: immunoSEQ multiplex PCR; TCRdb lists only in-frame clones, some missing. Here the sample spans around 300,000 clones, 45% to 70% being singletons. The data were taken from a study of CD8+ T cells in alopecia areata. Study information: Treated patients' severity was scored by percentage of affected scalp area.

J lost 2 bases, V lost 4 bases, and 4 bases had no gene match. There are 15 residues in the CDR3. Germline CDR1 reads KGHSH; CDR2 reads LQKENI. Described treatment: oral pan-JAK inhibitor, 5-10 mg twice daily. The sequence was obtained from a human donor with alopecia areata. The starting material was CD4+ T cells sorted from blood, obtained around week 52, from a patient treated with tofacitinib. The rearrangement uses TRBV18 and TRBJ1-5, with 8 bases lining up with TRBD1. The CDR3 protein is CASSLPGGGNQPQHF. The CDR3 coding sequence is TGTGCCAGCTCACTACCAGGGGGCGGCAATCAGCCCCAGCATTTT.